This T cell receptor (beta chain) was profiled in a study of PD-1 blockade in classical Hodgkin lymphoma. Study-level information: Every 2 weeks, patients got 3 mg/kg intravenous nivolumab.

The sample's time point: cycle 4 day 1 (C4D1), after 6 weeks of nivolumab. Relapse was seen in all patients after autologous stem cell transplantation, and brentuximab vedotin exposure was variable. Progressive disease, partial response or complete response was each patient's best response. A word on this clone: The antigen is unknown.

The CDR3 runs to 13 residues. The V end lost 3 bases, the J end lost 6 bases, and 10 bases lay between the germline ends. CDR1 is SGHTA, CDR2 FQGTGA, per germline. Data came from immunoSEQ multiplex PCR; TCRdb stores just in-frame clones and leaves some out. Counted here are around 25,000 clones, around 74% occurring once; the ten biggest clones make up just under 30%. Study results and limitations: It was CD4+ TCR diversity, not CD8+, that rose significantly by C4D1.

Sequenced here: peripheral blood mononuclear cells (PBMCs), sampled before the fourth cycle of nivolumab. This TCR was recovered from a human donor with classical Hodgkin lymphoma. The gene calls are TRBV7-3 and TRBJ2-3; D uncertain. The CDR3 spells CASSFSAVDTQYF. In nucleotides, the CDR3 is TGTGCCAGCAGCTTCAGTGCGGTGGATACGCAGTATTTT.